This T cell receptor (beta chain) comes out of a study of neurological immune-mediated disorders. CDR1 and CDR2 (germline): SGHVS, FQNEAQ. V was clipped by 5 bases and J by 4 bases, with 14 bases between them. The CDR3 is made up of 14 amino acids. This clonotype has a count of ten or more. 5'RACE employing 10-nucleotide random UMIs yielded the cDNA. TCRdb called the 5' RACE reads again in MiXCR, with one record for every CDR3 protein. Of about 80,000 distinct CDR3 sequences listed, 4.5% to 7.5% are singletons. Time point denoted: longitudinal time-point 2. This clonotype originated in an older woman with multiple sclerosis. The chain is built from TRBV7-8 and TRBJ1-2; D uncertain. Sequenced material: PBMCs. The CDR3 DNA reads TGTGCCAGCAGCGTCACGGGCCCGGGCTATGGCTACACCTTC. Residues: CASSVTGPGYGYTF.